Listed below are T cell receptor beta chains from one sample, sequenced in a study of blood T cell repertoires in COVID-19. This table comes from immunoSEQ multiplex PCR, and its TCRdb copy is limited to in-frame clones, with some not included. The data show roughly 120,000 clones, 85% seen once. Sample: peripheral blood. Receptors were obtained from a man older than 75 with acute or convalescent COVID-19. CDR3s include the opening cysteine and the closing phenylalanine or tryptophan.

>TRBV7-9|TRBJ2-7
CASTPRGSYEQYF
>TRBV5-8|TRBJ2-7
CASSLRQEQYF
>TRBV15|TRBJ1-1
CATSRDRGRGNTEAFF
>TRBV7-2|TRBJ2-4
CASSLSLAQNIQYF
>TRBV6-5|TRBJ1-1
CASSRQGARTEAFF
>TRBV27|TRBJ2-7
CASSSEIGMQYF
>TRBV4-3|TRBJ1-1
CASSQRAPANTEAFF
>TRBV7-8|TRBJ1-5
CASSPRDSGNQPQHF
>TRBV18|TRBJ1-5
CASSADRGQPQHF
>TRBV4-1|TRBJ1-5
CASSLGTGGFEPQHF
>TRBV5-4|TRBJ2-3
CASSLQEPGDTQYF
>TRBV29-1|TRBJ1-2
CSVEDQQGGDYGYTF
>TRBV11-1|TRBJ2-1
CASSDPSGAYNEQFF
>TRBV5-1|TRBJ2-3
CASSLERADTQYF
>TRBV28|TRBJ1-3
CASQTGSGNTIYF
>TRBV5-5|TRBJ1-2
CASSLVIGGFYGYTF
>TRBV5-5|TRBJ2-7
CASSFHRDRAIYEQYF
>TRBV9|TRBJ2-6
CASSPRQGTASGANVLTF
>TRBV5-1|TRBJ1-1
CASSSGGLDTEAFF
>TRBV18|TRBJ2-4
CASSPPLAGGGNIQYF
>TRBV5-1|TRBJ1-6
CASSWTGAGNSPLHF
>TRBV3-1/TRBV3-2|TRBJ1-1
CASSHGDSEAFF
>TRBV28|TRBJ1-5
CASSPWTVSNQPQHF
>TRBV7-2|TRBJ2-1
CASSFPGLAGDPPGGEQFF
>TRBV27|TRBJ2-2
CASSLWAADTGELFF
>TRBV19|TRBJ2-3
CASSTSGGQSDTQYF
>TRBV2|TRBJ2-1
CASSLTGVGFF
>TRBV20-1|TRBJ1-1
CSARGGREAFF
>TRBV24-1|TRBJ2-7
CATSRSGGYEQYF
>TRBV6-5|TRBJ1-2
CASSSAGGQDYGYTF
>TRBV21-1|TRBJ2-5
CASSSSERLQGQETQYF
>TRBV24-1|TRBJ2-3
CATRAGSQGVTDTQYF
>TRBV11-2|TRBJ1-4
CASSHYRGGDEKLFF
>TRBV9|TRBJ2-5
CASSVSGRAEETQYF
>TRBV7-3|TRBJ2-3
CASSFRGGDTDTQYF
>TRBV11-2|TRBJ2-7
CASSLGQGTAYEQYF